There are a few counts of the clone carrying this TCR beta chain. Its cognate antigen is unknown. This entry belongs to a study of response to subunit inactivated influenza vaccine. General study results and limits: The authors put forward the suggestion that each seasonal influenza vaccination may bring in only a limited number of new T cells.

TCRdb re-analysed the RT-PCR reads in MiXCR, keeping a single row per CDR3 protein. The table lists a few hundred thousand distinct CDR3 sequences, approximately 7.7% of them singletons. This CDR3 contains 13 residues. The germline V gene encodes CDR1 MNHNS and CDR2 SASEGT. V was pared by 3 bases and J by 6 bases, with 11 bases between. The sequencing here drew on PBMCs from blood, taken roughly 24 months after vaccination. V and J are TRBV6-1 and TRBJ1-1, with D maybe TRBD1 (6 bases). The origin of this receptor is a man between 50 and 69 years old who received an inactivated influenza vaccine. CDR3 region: CASSDWGRAEAFF. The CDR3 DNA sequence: TGTGCCAGCAGTGATTGGGGGCGCGCTGAAGCTTTCTTT.